The entry that follows covers one T cell receptor (beta chain) sequence. The antigen is undetermined. These data come from a study of cytomegalovirus exposure and HLA in healthy donors. Study observations and caveats: Analysis performed later found 16,000 or so TCR beta sequences associated with HLA alleles at 0.05 false discovery rate.

Primers: 60 Vbeta forward and 13 Jbeta reverse. Sequenced by immunoSEQ multiplex PCR; TCRdb stores in-frame clones only, minus some. This table holds 110,000 to 150,000 clones, 75% to 80% found once. V was shortened by 5 bases and J by 2 bases, with 12 bases between the two germline ends. The V gene's germline CDR1 is LNHDA and CDR2 SQIVND (reference sequence). This CDR3 has 14 amino acids. The chain has TRBV19 and TRBJ1-1, with a tentative D call TRBD1 (6 bases). The TCR originated in a woman between 50 and 59 years old in good health and CMV-seronegative. The sequenced sample was PBMCs. CDR3 nucleotide sequence: TGTGCCAGTAGTGTGGACAGCCTCAACACTGAAGCTTTCTTT. This encodes CASSVDSLNTEAFF.